Below, 21 T cell receptor beta chains from the same sample are listed, as sequenced in a study of blood T cells in healthy people across ages. Alongside a J-beta primer mix, a sample-barcoded 5' primer served in a second PCR lasting about 6 to 11 cycles. A single record per CDR3 protein comes from TCRdb applying MiXCR to the 5' RACE reads. The data hold around 600,000 distinct CDR3 sequences, with 45% to 55% observed a single time. Sequencing was carried out using blood. The receptors were sampled from a man aged 80 or over in good health.

There are a few counts of this clonotype. J is TRBJ1-2 and V is TRBV20-1; 10 bases match TRBD1. J gave up 5 bases and V 6 bases, and 6 bases lay outside the gene matches. Germline V CDR1 and CDR2: DFQATT, SNEGSKA (reference sequence). The CDR3 contains 13 residues. The CDR3 DNA reads TGCAGTGCCCAAGGACAGGGGGGGTATGGCTACACCTTC. This sequence encodes CSAQGQGGYGYTF.

J is TRBJ2-7 and V is TRBV15, with 9 bases identical to TRBD1. CDR3 length: 14 residues. V shed 3 bases and J 3 bases; nucleotides not matched to a gene: 3. Germline V gene data show CDR1 as LNHNV and CDR2 as YYDKDF (reference sequence). CDR3 DNA sequence: TGTGCCACCAGCAGGGGACAGGGAAACTACGAGCAGTACTTC. It specifies CATSRGQGNYEQYF.

This clonotype was observed once. The chain employs TRBV28 and TRBJ1-2; possibly TRBD1 for D (5 bases). The CDR3 has 12 residues. Germline V gives CDR1 MDHEN, CDR2 SYDVKM. V was pared by 5 bases and J by 2 bases, with 6 bases between. This CDR3 is CASSRQNYGYTF. DNA for the CDR3: TGTGCCAGCAGTAGACAGAACTATGGCTACACCTTC.

This clonotype was detected only once. The J gene is TRBJ2-1, the V gene TRBV20-1; D unclear. V gave up 0 bases and J gave up 0 bases, with 6 bases separating them. This CDR3 region has 14 residues. In germline, CDR1 is DFQATT, CDR2 SNEGSKA (reference sequence). CDR3 residues: CSARDPSSYNEQFF. CDR3 sequence (DNA): TGCAGTGCTAGAGATCCCAGCTCCTACAATGAGCAGTTCTTC.

The V and J genes are TRBV29-1 and TRBJ2-3, with TRBD2 identical over 7 bases. V was clipped by 1 base and J by 4 bases; unmatched bases: 2. The CDR3 is made up of 13 amino acids. The V gene's germline CDR1 is SQVTM and CDR2 ANQGSEA. The CDR3 region has the DNA TGCAGCGTTGAAGGTGGGGGGGCAGATACGCAGTATTTT. Translation gives CSVEGGGADTQYF.

The chain links TRBV29-1 to TRBJ1-2, with D hard to call. Trimming took off 0 bases at V and 7 bases at J, with 9 bases between the two ends. Germline V gives CDR1 SQVTM, CDR2 ANQGSEA. This CDR3 comprises 12 residues. In DNA, the CDR3 is TGCAGCGTTGAAGATAGGTCTCCTGGCTACACCTTC. This codes for CSVEDRSPGYTF.

This chain connects TRBV7-9 to TRBJ2-4, with D possibly being TRBD1 (5 bases). The CDR3 consists of 19 residues. Germline CDR1 is SEHNR and CDR2 is FQNEAQ (reference sequence). The V and J ends lost 2 bases and 0 bases respectively, with 20 bases between them. The CDR3 is CASSLPAGQATLAKNIQYF. The CDR3 bases are TGTGCCAGCAGCTTACCTGCAGGACAAGCTACCTTAGCCAAAAACATTCAGTACTTC.

The chain links TRBV7-9 to TRBJ1-1, with TRBD1 identical over 7 bases. There are 12 residues in the CDR3. Germline V CDR1 and CDR2: SEHNR, FQNEAQ (reference sequence). V lost 7 bases and J lost 5; bases outside the gene matches: 4. The CDR3 loop reads CASTQGMTEAFF. CDR3 sequence (DNA): TGTGCCAGCACACAGGGGATGACTGAAGCTTTCTTT.

In regard to this clonotype: A junction boundary mismatches the germline segment, possibly from a read error. The rearrangement uses TRBV29-1 and TRBJ2-7; maybe TRBD2 (6 bases). CDR3 size: 12 residues. Germline lookup yields CDR1 SQVTM and CDR2 ANQGSEA. The CDR3 reads CSVKDGGYEQYF. The CDR3 DNA reads as TGCAGCGTTAAAGACGGGGGATACGAGCAGTACTTC.

The chain joins TRBV9 to TRBJ2-5, with D maybe TRBD1 (6 bases). The DNA end is more similar to TRBJ2-7, so the J call may be wrong. Germline values: CDR1 SGDLS, CDR2 YYNGEE. The CDR3 extends over 13 amino acids. The CDR3 DNA follows: TGTGCCAGCAGCCGGGACACTACTTCCGAGCAGTACTTC. It yields the protein CASSRDTTSEQYF.

Regarding this clonotype: A clone one base away is much larger, so this may be a read error. The chain combines TRBV6-6 with TRBJ1-5; D possibly corresponds to TRBD1 (5 bases). The length of the CDR3 is 16 residues. CDR1 and CDR2 from the germline V gene are MNHNY and SVGAGI (reference sequence). The CDR3 bases are TGTGCCAGCAGTTACACCGTCCGAGCGGGGGATCAGCCCCAGCGTTTT. Encoded protein: CASSYTVRAGDQPQRF.

The genes are TRBV3-1 and TRBJ2-4, with 9 bases lining up with TRBD1. The germline V gene encodes CDR1 LGHDT and CDR2 YNNKEL (reference sequence). This CDR3 has 17 amino acids. V was pared by 2 bases and J by 7 bases, with 12 bases of the junction left unmatched. The CDR3 coding sequence is TGTGCCAGCAGCCAACAAGTGGGGACAGGGAAGTGGAACATTCAGTACTTC. Its protein is CASSQQVGTGKWNIQYF.

The rearrangement joins TRBV24-1 to TRBJ2-1; D unresolved. There are 12 residues in the CDR3. Germline V gene sequence: CDR1 KGHDR, CDR2 SFDVKD. Trimming removed 4 bases from V and 9 bases from J, with 9 bases in between. CDR3: CATSERVGEQFF. The CDR3 DNA follows: TGTGCCACCAGTGAACGGGTGGGTGAGCAGTTCTTC.

The chain carries TRBV5-1 and TRBJ1-1; D ambiguous. The CDR3 totals 13 residues. The germline gives CDR1 SGHRS, CDR2 YFSETQ. Trimming shortened V by 4 bases and J by 1 base, and 8 bases separated the two germline ends. The CDR3 protein is CASSPTPNTEAFF. DNA for the CDR3: TGCGCCAGCAGCCCAACACCGAACACTGAAGCTTTCTTT.

The chain combines TRBV4-1 with TRBJ2-5, with TRBD2 matching 12 bases. CDR1 and CDR2 from the germline V gene are MGHRA and YSYEKL. The CDR3 extends over 14 amino acids. With 0 bases clipped from V and 11 bases from J, the junction kept 4 bases outside the gene matches. The CDR3 coding sequence is TGCGCCAGCAGCCAAGATCTCCTAGCGGGAGGGCAGTACTTC. This gives the protein CASSQDLLAGGQYF.

The chain employs TRBV4-3 and TRBJ1-2; no reliable D call. Germline values: CDR1 LGHNA, CDR2 YSLEER. The CDR3 runs 18 residues. The V and J ends lost 1 base and 8 bases respectively, with 26 bases between them. The CDR3 nucleotides read TGCGCCAGCAGCCAAGCGGGTGACGGACTCATTTCCCCATGGGGCTACACCTTC. This encodes CASSQAGDGLISPWGYTF.

The chain links TRBV20-1 to TRBJ2-5, with D perhaps TRBD1 or TRBD2 (6 bases each). Per the germline V gene, CDR1 is DFQATT and CDR2 is SNEGSKA (reference sequence). CDR3 length: 14 amino acids. Trimming cost V 7 bases and J 0 bases, with 15 bases left between them. The CDR3 nucleotides are TGCAGTGTACCCGGGGGCGGAAACCAAGAGACCCAGTACTTC. Translated, it gives CSVPGGGNQETQYF.

This chain connects TRBV12-3 or TRBV12-4 to TRBJ2-1, with TRBD2 matching over 10 bases. The DNA end favors TRBJ2-7, so the J call may be wrong. The CDR3 contains 17 residues. The CDR3 protein is CASRSSSGGSSYNEQYF. CDR3 coding DNA: TGTGCCAGCAGATCATCTAGCGGGGGAAGCTCCTACAATGAGCAGTACTTC.

The chain links TRBV25-1 to TRBJ2-1, with 9 positions matching TRBD2. Germline CDR1 and CDR2: MGHDK and SYGVNS. The CDR3 runs 15 residues. Unmatched junction bases numbered 5, after V lost 3 bases and J lost 5 bases. The chain's CDR3 is CASSEWASGNNEQFF. CDR3 nucleotides: TGTGCCAGCAGTGAGTGGGCTAGCGGGAACAATGAGCAGTTCTTC.

This clonotype has more than one count but fewer than ten. The chain recombines TRBV6-2 or TRBV6-3 with TRBJ2-7; D not resolved. Trimming removed 6 bases at V and 0 bases at J, with 12 bases between. From germline, CDR1 is MNHEY and CDR2 SVGEGT. This CDR3 contains 14 residues. Written as DNA, the CDR3 is TGTGCCAGCAGAATCGACGTTACCTCCTACGAGCAGTACTTC. Amino acids: CASRIDVTSYEQYF.

This clonotype was observed a few times. The chain uses TRBV11-1 and TRBJ2-7; D gene unclear. V was shortened by 3 bases and J by 2 bases, with 8 bases between the two germline ends. This CDR3 is built from 13 residues. Per the germline V gene, CDR1 is SGHAT and CDR2 is FQDESV (reference sequence). The CDR3 region has the DNA TGTGCCAGCAGCTTTTTGGAACCCTACGAGCAGTACTTC. This translates into CASSFLEPYEQYF.